The 15 T cell receptor beta chains in this list originate from one sample, sequenced in a study of blood T cell repertoires in COVID-19 (dated by TCRdb to the early 2020s). To prepare the library, the immunoSEQ multiplex PCR assay was applied. Held by TCRdb, this immuneACCESS table contains in-frame sequences only and omits some clones. Under half of the omission traces to an unresolved V gene where checked; the cause of the rest is unknown. The sample table shows 200,000 to 250,000 clones, and roughly 84% are seen once. The ten largest clones represent 3.5% to 4% of the sample. The sequenced material came from peripheral blood. The source is a woman older than 75 with acute or convalescent COVID-19.

This chain joins TRBV18 and TRBJ1-1, with TRBD1 as a possible D gene (5 bases). The CDR3 contains 13 residues. CDR1 is KGHSH and CDR2 is LQKENI in the germline V gene. V lost 5 bases to trimming and J lost 0 bases, with 7 bases between them. The CDR3 loop is CASSEDMNTEAFF. CDR3 in DNA: TGTGCCAGCTCAGAGGACATGAACACTGAAGCTTTCTTT.

The rearrangement joins TRBV5-8 to TRBJ1-2; TRBD1 agrees at 7 bases. The CDR3 runs 15 residues. The trim removed 6 bases at V and 1 base at J, leaving 9 bases unmatched. The germline gives CDR1 SGHTS, CDR2 YDEGEE. As DNA, the CDR3 is TGTGCCAGCACGCCGGGACAGAGAAATAACTATGGCTACACCTTC. Its protein product is CASTPGQRNNYGYTF. Full variable domain (missing parts from reference TRBV5-8 and TRBJ1-2): EAGVTQSPTHLIKTRGQQATLRCSPISGHTSVYWYQQALGLGLQFLLWYDEGEERNRGNFPPRFSGRQFPNYSSELNVNALELEDSALYLCASTPGQRNNYGYTFGSGTRLTVV.

The chain recombines TRBV28 with TRBJ1-5; D remains unclear. The germline gives CDR1 MDHEN, CDR2 SYDVKM. V lost 7 bases to trimming and J lost 10 bases, with 23 bases between them. The CDR3 has 15 amino acids. CDR3: CASIRVGGGSGPQHF. DNA for the CDR3: TGTGCCAGCATCCGGGTGGGAGGCGGTTCTGGACCCCAGCATTTT.

The V call is TRBV30, the J call TRBJ1-4; TRBD1 might be the D (5 bases). This CDR3 has 14 residues. V gave up 1 base and J gave up 7 bases, with 13 bases separating them. Per the germline V gene, CDR1 is GTSNPN and CDR2 is SVGIG (reference sequence). The CDR3 DNA reads TGTGCCTGGAGTGAGGGGCGAGTTAGTGAAAAACTGTTTTTT. It translates to CAWSEGRVSEKLFF.

The chain recombines TRBV27 with TRBJ2-7; D gene ambiguous. Trimming removed 2 bases at V and 2 bases at J, with 7 bases between. Germline assignment: CDR1 MNHEY and CDR2 SMNVEV (reference sequence). The length of the CDR3 is 13 residues. The CDR3 DNA follows: TGTGCCAGCAGTTTAGTACAGACCTACGAGCAGTACTTC. Protein product: CASSLVQTYEQYF.

The chain combines TRBV12-5 with TRBJ1-1, with a possible D match to TRBD1 (5 bases). The V and J ends lost 6 bases and 1 base respectively, with 12 bases between them. The CDR3 is made up of 14 amino acids. Germline CDR1 and CDR2: LGHNT and FRNRAP. In DNA form, the CDR3 reads TGTGCTAGTGGGCCGGGGGTGCGGAACACTGAAGCTTTCTTT. It codes for CASGPGVRNTEAFF.

J is TRBJ2-7 and V is TRBV3-1 (or the pseudogene TRBV3-2); TRBD1 aligns across 7 bases. The CDR3 totals 14 residues. The V gene's germline CDR1 is LGHDT and CDR2 YNNKEL (reference sequence). The ends lost 4 bases at V and 5 bases at J; junction bases unmatched: 8. The CDR3 protein is CASSPWTGTHEQYF. The CDR3 bases are TGTGCCAGCAGCCCTTGGACAGGCACCCACGAGCAGTACTTC.

This clone was counted a single time. This sequence joins TRBV5-4 and TRBJ2-3; TRBD2 agrees at 14 bases. The trim removed 4 bases at V and 4 bases at J, leaving 5 bases unmatched. Per the germline V gene, CDR1 is SGHNT and CDR2 is YYREEE (reference sequence). This CDR3 spans 16 amino acids. CDR3 region: CASSTRLAGGSDTQYF. CDR3 in DNA: TGTGCCAGCAGCACTCGACTAGCGGGGGGGTCAGATACGCAGTATTTT. The full variable domain, completed using reference TRBV5-4 and TRBJ2-3, is ETGVTQSPTHLIKTRGQQVTLRCSSQSGHNTVSWYQQALGQGPQFIFQYYREEENGRGNFPPRFSGLQFPNYSSELNVNALELDDSALYLCASSTRLAGGSDTQYFGPGTRLTVL.

This clone has only one observation. V gene TRBV7-9 combines with J gene TRBJ1-2, with TRBD1 as a possible D gene (5 bases). This CDR3 comprises 13 residues. Germline CDR1 and CDR2: SEHNR and FQNEAQ (reference sequence). The V and J ends lost 6 bases and 8 bases respectively, with 16 bases between them. CDR3 amino acids: CASSPPAGSGYTF. In nucleotides, the CDR3 is TGTGCCAGCAGTCCCCCCGCAGGGTCCGGCTACACCTTC.

The J gene is TRBJ1-6, the V gene TRBV7-7; D perhaps matches TRBD1 (5 bases). This CDR3 spans 18 amino acids. V was pared by 1 base and J by 5 bases, with 18 bases between. The germline CDR1 and CDR2 sequences are SSHAT and FNYEAQ (reference sequence). The chain's CDR3 is CASSLEGRVWAHNSPLHF. The CDR3 DNA is TGTGCCAGCAGCTTAGAGGGCAGGGTTTGGGCCCATAATTCACCCCTCCACTTT.

The genes are TRBV7-3 and TRBJ2-6; D is unclear. The germline V and J ends were trimmed by 1 base and 0 bases, with 7 bases remaining between them. This CDR3 comprises 16 residues. From germline, CDR1 is SGHTA and CDR2 FQGTGA. The CDR3 reads CASSLKGGSGANVLTF. CDR3 DNA: TGTGCCAGCAGCTTAAAAGGCGGCTCTGGGGCCAACGTCCTGACTTTC.

This clone has only one observation. V and J are TRBV5-1 and TRBJ1-4; 8 nucleotides agree with TRBD1. CDR3 size: 17 residues. Germline CDR1 and CDR2: SGHRS and YFSETQ. V was clipped by 4 bases and J by 7 bases; unmatched bases: 15. Here the CDR3 reads CASSPLPGQGGSEKLFF. CDR3 bases: TGCGCCAGCAGCCCCTTGCCAGGACAGGGAGGGAGTGAAAAACTGTTTTTT.

The chain combines TRBV16 with TRBJ1-5; D is unresolved. The CDR3 contains 14 residues. The ends were cut back, 0 bases at V and 2 bases at J, with 5 bases in the middle. Germline V gene sequence: CDR1 KGHSY, CDR2 FQNENV. The CDR3 here is CASSQSPGNQPQHF. The CDR3 bases are TGTGCCAGCAGCCAATCTCCCGGCAATCAGCCCCAGCATTTT.

This rearrangement joins TRBV12-5 to TRBJ2-1, with TRBD1 matching 8 bases. Losses at the gene ends were 6 bases for V and 5 bases for J; bases not matched to a gene: 9. The CDR3 runs 15 residues. Germline CDR1 LGHNT, CDR2 FRNRAP. The CDR3 protein is CASGRPGQADNEQFF. For the CDR3, the DNA is TGTGCTAGTGGCCGTCCGGGACAGGCTGACAATGAGCAGTTCTTC.

The V and J genes are TRBV19 and TRBJ1-2; possibly TRBD1 for D (6 bases). The CDR3 extends over 14 amino acids. V dropped 5 bases and J dropped 2 bases, with 12 bases sitting between them. Germline CDR1 is LNHDA and CDR2 is SQIVND (reference sequence). The CDR3 protein is CASSLRQANYGYTF. Written as DNA, the CDR3 is TGTGCCAGTAGTCTTCGACAGGCGAACTATGGCTACACCTTC.